This TCR beta chain was found in a study of identifying expanded T cells in peripheral blood. Worth noting for this clone: The antigen is unknown.

Study-level findings and limits: Clone count variance between approximately two-week samples rose with total template count. Roughly 1.2 clones differed between technical replicates, versus roughly 17 and 20 over time.

TCRdb keeps only in-frame clones here, not all; method: immunoSEQ multiplex PCR. The sample holds 100,000 or so clones, approximately 88% seen once. During the collection period, no donor immune events like infections were recorded. Input material: blood. The receptor was derived from a person aged 18 to 75 in good health.

CDR3 sequence reads: CASRGQGNEQFF. Written as DNA, the CDR3 is TGTGCCAGCAGAGGACAGGGGAATGAGCAGTTCTTC. The chain has TRBV25-1 and TRBJ2-1; 9 bases map to TRBD1. This CDR3 has 12 amino acids. Unmatched junction bases numbered 1, after V lost 6 bases and J lost 7 bases. CDR1 MGHDK and CDR2 SYGVNS come from the germline V gene.